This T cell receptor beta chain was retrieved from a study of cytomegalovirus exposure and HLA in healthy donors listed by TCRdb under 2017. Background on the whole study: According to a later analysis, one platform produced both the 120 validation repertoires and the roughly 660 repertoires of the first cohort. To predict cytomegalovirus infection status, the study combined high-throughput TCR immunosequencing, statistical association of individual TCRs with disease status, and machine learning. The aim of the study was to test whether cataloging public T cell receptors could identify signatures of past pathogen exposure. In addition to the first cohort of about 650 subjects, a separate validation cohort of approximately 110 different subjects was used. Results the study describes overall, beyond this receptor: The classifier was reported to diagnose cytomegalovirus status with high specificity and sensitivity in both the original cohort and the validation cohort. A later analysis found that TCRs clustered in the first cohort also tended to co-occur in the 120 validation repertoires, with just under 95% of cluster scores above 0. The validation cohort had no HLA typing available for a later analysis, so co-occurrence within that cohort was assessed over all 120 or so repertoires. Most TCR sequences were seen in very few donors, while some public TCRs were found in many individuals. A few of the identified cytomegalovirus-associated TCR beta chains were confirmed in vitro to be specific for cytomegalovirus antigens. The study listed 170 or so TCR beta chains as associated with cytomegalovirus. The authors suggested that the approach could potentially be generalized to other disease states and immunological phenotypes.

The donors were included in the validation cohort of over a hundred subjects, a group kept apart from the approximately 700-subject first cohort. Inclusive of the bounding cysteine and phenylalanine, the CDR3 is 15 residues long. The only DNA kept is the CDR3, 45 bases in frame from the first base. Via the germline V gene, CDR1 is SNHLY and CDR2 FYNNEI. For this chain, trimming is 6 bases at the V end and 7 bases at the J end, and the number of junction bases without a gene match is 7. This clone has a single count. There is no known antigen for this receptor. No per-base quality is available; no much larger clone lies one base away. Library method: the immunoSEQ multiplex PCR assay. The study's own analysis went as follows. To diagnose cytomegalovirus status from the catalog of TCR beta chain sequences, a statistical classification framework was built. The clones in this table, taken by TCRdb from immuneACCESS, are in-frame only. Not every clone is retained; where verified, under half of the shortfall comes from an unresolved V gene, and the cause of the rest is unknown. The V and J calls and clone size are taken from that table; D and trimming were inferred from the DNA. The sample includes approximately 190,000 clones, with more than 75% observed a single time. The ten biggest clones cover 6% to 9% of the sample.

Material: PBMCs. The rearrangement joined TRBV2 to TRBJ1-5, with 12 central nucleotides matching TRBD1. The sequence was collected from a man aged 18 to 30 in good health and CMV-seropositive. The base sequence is TGTGCCAGCAGCCGGGACAGGGGGCCACGGCAGCCCCAGCATTTT. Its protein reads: CASSRDRGPRQPQHF. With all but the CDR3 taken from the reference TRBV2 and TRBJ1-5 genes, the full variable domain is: EPEVTQTPSHQVTQMGQEVILRCVPISNHLYFYWYRQILGQKVEFLVSFYNNEISEKSEIFDDQFSVERPDGSNFTLKIRSTKLEDSAMYFCASSRDRGPRQPQHFGDGTRLSIL.